The 9 T cell receptor beta chains below were found in one sample sequenced in a study of OX40 agonist ivuxolimab in advanced cancers. Produced via immunoSEQ multiplex PCR; TCRdb's table is partial and in-frame only. The sample records about 53,000 clones, less than 90% being singletons. Material: CD4+ or CD8+ T cells sorted from blood, obtained in a trial of the OX40 agonist ivuxolimab. The receptors stem from an adult with an advanced solid tumor such as melanoma, head and neck, liver or kidney cancer.

The J gene is TRBJ2-3, the V gene TRBV9, with TRBD2 matching over 7 bases. V was pared by 1 base and J by 2 bases, with 7 bases of the junction left unmatched. Germline CDR1 and CDR2: SGDLS and YYNGEE. The CDR3 totals 16 residues. DNA of the CDR3: TGTGCCAGCAGCGTAAGGTCGGCGGGGGACACAGATACGCAGTATTTT. This gives the protein CASSVRSAGDTDTQYF.

J is TRBJ1-3 and V is TRBV7-2, with D hard to call. V gave up 2 bases and J gave up 7 bases, with 9 bases separating them. This CDR3 contains 13 residues. CDR1 SGHTA and CDR2 FQGNSA come from the germline V gene. The CDR3 is CASSLFGANTIYF. The CDR3, as DNA: TGTGCCAGCAGCTTATTCGGCGCCAACACCATATATTTT.

J is TRBJ2-1 and V is TRBV6-5; D tentatively reads TRBD1 or TRBD2 (6 bases each). The CDR3 runs 13 residues. Trimming cost V 7 bases and J 6 bases, with 13 bases left between them. Germline V CDR1 and CDR2: MNHEY, SVGAGI. CDR3 in amino acids: CASMLGGINEQFF. CDR3 bases: TGTGCCAGCATGCTAGGGGGGATCAATGAGCAGTTCTTC.

The V gene is TRBV19, the J gene TRBJ2-5; D is unclear. V shed 2 bases and J shed 6 bases, with 10 bases lying between them. From germline, CDR1 is LNHDA and CDR2 SQIVND (reference sequence). This CDR3 has 13 residues. CDR3 bases: TGTGCCAGTAGTATATCCCCCCGAAAGACCCAGTACTTC. Translation gives CASSISPRKTQYF.

V and J are TRBV7-7 and TRBJ2-1; maybe TRBD2 (6 bases). The CDR3 is 15 residues long. Germline values: CDR1 SSHAT, CDR2 FNYEAQ (reference sequence). V lost 5 bases and J lost 7, with 18 bases in between. CDR3 residues: CASSPGDSPLNEQFF. CDR3 DNA sequence: TGTGCCAGCAGCCCCGGGGACTCACCCTTGAATGAGCAGTTCTTC.

This clone was detected only a few times. The chain recombines TRBV6-5 with TRBJ2-5, with TRBD1 as a possible D gene (6 bases). Germline V gene data show CDR1 as MNHEY and CDR2 as SVGAGI. V lost 4 bases, J lost 7 bases, and 19 bases lay in between. This CDR3 region has 15 residues. CDR3 DNA: TGTGCCAGCAGTTCCCGGGACATGAAGGAGGTGACCCAGTACTTC. Amino acids: CASSSRDMKEVTQYF.

A few counts support this clone. The chain carries TRBV29-1 and TRBJ1-1; D possibly corresponds to TRBD1 (5 bases). From germline, CDR1 is SQVTM and CDR2 ANQGSEA. The CDR3 is 13 residues long. V lost 1 base to trimming and J lost 0 bases, with 6 bases between them. The CDR3 bases are TGCAGCGTTGAAGGGGGGGTGAACACTGAAGCTTTCTTT. Its protein product is CSVEGGVNTEAFF.

This clone was detected only a few times. The gene calls are TRBV7-9 and TRBJ2-1; perhaps D is TRBD1 or TRBD2 (5 bases each). CDR1 and CDR2 from the germline V gene are SEHNR and FQNEAQ (reference sequence). The CDR3 extends over 15 amino acids. V shed 5 bases and J shed 5 bases, with 16 bases lying between them. CDR3 sequence: CASSLRGVRNNEQFF. DNA of the CDR3: TGTGCCAGCAGCCTGCGAGGGGTTCGCAACAATGAGCAGTTCTTC.

This clone was seen only once. This chain joins TRBV19 and TRBJ1-5; 11 nucleotides match TRBD1. This CDR3 has 15 residues. Looked up from germline, CDR1 is LNHDA and CDR2 is SQIVND (reference sequence). The trim removed 4 bases at V and 6 bases at J, leaving 5 bases unmatched. CDR3 amino acids: CASSTGQGAFQPQHF. As DNA, the CDR3 is TGTGCCAGTAGTACCGGACAGGGGGCTTTTCAGCCCCAGCATTTT.